One sample yielded the 9 T cell receptor beta chains listed below, sequenced in a study of blood T cell repertoires in COVID-19. TCRdb's copy holds only in-frame clones and misses some; the assay was immunoSEQ multiplex PCR. The sample has around 99,000 clones, 84% seen once. Material: peripheral blood. Receptors were obtained from an elderly woman with active or convalescent COVID-19.

This clone has only a few counts. This chain joins TRBV27 and TRBJ2-1, with 11 bases matching TRBD2. This CDR3 comprises 17 residues. Trimming removed 4 bases from V and 0 bases from J; junction bases left unmatched: 5. From germline, CDR1 is MNHEY and CDR2 SMNVEV (reference sequence). The CDR3 is CASSSRLAGYSYNEQFF. The CDR3 nucleotides read TGTGCCAGCAGTTCCAGACTAGCGGGGTACTCCTACAATGAGCAGTTCTTC.

The chain combines TRBV28 with TRBJ2-1; 10 nucleotides align to TRBD2. The V segment lost 5 bases and the J segment 2 bases; nucleotides outside the gene matches: 3. Germline V gene sequence: CDR1 MDHEN, CDR2 SYDVKM. This CDR3 spans 15 amino acids. CDR3 protein: CASSKAGGPYNEQFF. The CDR3 DNA sequence: TGTGCCAGCAGTAAAGCGGGAGGGCCCTACAATGAGCAGTTCTTC.

V is TRBV5-1 and J is TRBJ2-3, with D perhaps TRBD1 (6 bases). The germline gives CDR1 SGHRS, CDR2 YFSETQ. V was clipped by 1 base and J by 1 base, with 13 bases between them. CDR3 size: 16 residues. The CDR3 sequence: CASSLTGKGGTDTQYF. The CDR3 DNA reads as TGCGCCAGCAGCTTGACCGGGAAGGGGGGCACAGATACGCAGTATTTT.

In its sample, this clone was seen a few times. The chain links TRBV2 to TRBJ2-6, with TRBD1 matching over 10 bases. CDR1 is SNHLY, CDR2 FYNNEI, per germline. V dropped 6 bases and J dropped 3; count of bases not matched to a gene: 2. The CDR3 spans 15 residues. The CDR3 here is CASSGTGVGANVLTF. The CDR3 bases are TGTGCCAGCAGCGGGACAGGGGTTGGGGCCAACGTCCTGACTTTC.

V gene TRBV14 combines with J gene TRBJ2-1; TRBD2 matches at 13 bases. The CDR3 loop spans 15 amino acids. Germline V gives CDR1 SGHDN, CDR2 FVKESK. The V and J ends lost 1 base and 7 bases, in that order; junction bases with no gene match: 1. CDR3 sequence reads: CASSQAGLAGNEQFF. CDR3 nucleotides: TGTGCCAGCAGCCAAGCGGGACTAGCGGGGAATGAGCAGTTCTTC.

V gene TRBV18 combines with J gene TRBJ2-1; 7 nucleotides agree with TRBD2. Germline assignment: CDR1 KGHSH and CDR2 LQKENI. J lost 9 bases, V lost 1 base, and 6 bases had no gene match. CDR3 length equals 14 residues. The CDR3 loop is CASSPQRDGGEQFF. DNA of the CDR3: TGTGCCAGCTCACCACAGCGGGATGGGGGTGAGCAGTTCTTC.

This chain uses TRBV7-9 with TRBJ2-1; no clear D gene. Germline V lookup: CDR1 SEHNR, CDR2 FQNEAQ (reference sequence). Trimming shortened V by 4 bases and J by 6 bases, and 7 bases separated the two germline ends. This CDR3 region has 12 residues. CDR3 nucleotide sequence: TGTGCCAGCAGCTCAGACTCCAATGAGCAGTTCTTC. Residues: CASSSDSNEQFF.

This clone was counted a few times. The chain has TRBV23-1 and TRBJ2-1; 13 nucleotides match TRBD2. TRBV23-1 falls under the ORF class, with uncertain function. Unmatched junction bases numbered 10, after V lost 7 bases and J lost 4 bases. The CDR3 length is 17 residues. The CDR3 DNA reads as TGCGCCAGCACCAAAAGGGGGACTAGCGGGAAATACAATGAGCAGTTCTTC. This gives the protein CASTKRGTSGKYNEQFF.

V and J are TRBV19 and TRBJ1-1, with D maybe TRBD1 (6 bases). Trimming took off 5 bases at V and 13 bases at J, with 17 bases between the two ends. This CDR3 contains 12 residues. Per germline, CDR1 LNHDA and CDR2 SQIVND (reference sequence). The CDR3 here is CASSSQGGTVFF. The CDR3, as DNA: TGTGCCAGTAGTTCACAGGGCGGTACGGTTTTCTTT.